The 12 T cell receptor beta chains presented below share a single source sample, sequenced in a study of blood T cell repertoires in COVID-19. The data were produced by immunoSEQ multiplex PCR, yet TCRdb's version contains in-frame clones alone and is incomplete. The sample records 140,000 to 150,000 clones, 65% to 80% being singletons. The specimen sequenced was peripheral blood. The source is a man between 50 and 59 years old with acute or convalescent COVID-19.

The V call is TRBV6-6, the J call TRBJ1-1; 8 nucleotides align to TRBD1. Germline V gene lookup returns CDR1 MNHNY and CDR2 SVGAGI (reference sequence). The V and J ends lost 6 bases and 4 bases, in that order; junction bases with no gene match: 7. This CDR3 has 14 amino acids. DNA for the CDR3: TGTGCCAGCAGGTCGACAGGGGAGAGCACTGAAGCTTTCTTT. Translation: CASRSTGESTEAFF.

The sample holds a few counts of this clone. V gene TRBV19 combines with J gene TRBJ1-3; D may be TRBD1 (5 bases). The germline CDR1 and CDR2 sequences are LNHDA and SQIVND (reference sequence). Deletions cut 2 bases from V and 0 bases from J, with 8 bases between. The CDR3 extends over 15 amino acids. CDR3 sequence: CASSIRQSSGNTIYF. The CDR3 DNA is TGTGCCAGTAGTATACGACAGAGCTCTGGAAACACCATATATTTT.

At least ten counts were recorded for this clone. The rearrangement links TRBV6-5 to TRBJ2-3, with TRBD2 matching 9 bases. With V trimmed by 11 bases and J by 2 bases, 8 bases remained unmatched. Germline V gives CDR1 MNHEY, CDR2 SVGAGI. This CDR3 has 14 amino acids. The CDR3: CASGASGATDTQYF. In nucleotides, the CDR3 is TGTGCCTCCGGGGCTAGCGGGGCCACAGATACGCAGTATTTT.

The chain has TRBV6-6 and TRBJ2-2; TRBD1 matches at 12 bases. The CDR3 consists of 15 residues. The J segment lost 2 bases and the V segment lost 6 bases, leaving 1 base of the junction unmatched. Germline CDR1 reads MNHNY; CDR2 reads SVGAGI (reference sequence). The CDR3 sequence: CASRGTGGNTGELFF. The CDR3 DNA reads TGTGCCAGCAGGGGGACAGGGGGCAACACCGGGGAGCTGTTTTTT.

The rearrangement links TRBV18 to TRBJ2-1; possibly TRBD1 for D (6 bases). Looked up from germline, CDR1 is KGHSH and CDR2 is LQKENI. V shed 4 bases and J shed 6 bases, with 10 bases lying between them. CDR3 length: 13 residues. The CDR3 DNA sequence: TGTGCCAGCTCACAAGTACAGGGCAATGAGCAGTTCTTC. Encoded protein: CASSQVQGNEQFF.

The CDR3 spells CASNGLNQETQYF. The CDR3 coding sequence is TGTGCCAGCAATGGTCTAAACCAAGAGACCCAGTACTTC. The V and J genes are TRBV2 and TRBJ2-5; no clear D gene. The CDR3 is made up of 13 amino acids. Germline V gives CDR1 SNHLY, CDR2 FYNNEI. V lost 7 bases to trimming and J lost 0 bases, with 9 bases between them.

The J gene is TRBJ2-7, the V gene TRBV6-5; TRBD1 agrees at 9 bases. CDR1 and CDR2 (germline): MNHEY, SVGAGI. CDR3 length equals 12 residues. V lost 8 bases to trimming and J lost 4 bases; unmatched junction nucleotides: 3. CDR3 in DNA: TGTGCCAGCGGAGACAGGGGGTACGAGCAGTACTTC. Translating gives CASGDRGYEQYF.

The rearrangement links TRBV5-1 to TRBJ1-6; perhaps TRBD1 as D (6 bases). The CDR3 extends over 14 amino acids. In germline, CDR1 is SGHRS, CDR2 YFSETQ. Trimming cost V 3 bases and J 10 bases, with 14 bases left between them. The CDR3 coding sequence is TGCGCCAGCAGCTCAGGACAGACTAACTCACCCCTCCACTTT. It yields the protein CASSSGQTNSPLHF.

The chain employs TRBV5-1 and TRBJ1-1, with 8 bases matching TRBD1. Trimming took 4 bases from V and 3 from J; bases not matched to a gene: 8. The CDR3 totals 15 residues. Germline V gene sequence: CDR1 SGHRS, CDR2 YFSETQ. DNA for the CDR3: TGCGCCAGCAGCCGGACTCAGGGGGCTGACACTGAAGCTTTCTTT. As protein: CASSRTQGADTEAFF.

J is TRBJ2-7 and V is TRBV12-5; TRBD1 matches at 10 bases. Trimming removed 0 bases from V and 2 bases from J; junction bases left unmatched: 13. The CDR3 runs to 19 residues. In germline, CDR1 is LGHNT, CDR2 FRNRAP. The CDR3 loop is CASGLVGQSWGQGTYEQYF. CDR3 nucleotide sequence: TGTGCTAGTGGTTTGGTAGGTCAGAGTTGGGGACAGGGGACCTACGAGCAGTACTTC.

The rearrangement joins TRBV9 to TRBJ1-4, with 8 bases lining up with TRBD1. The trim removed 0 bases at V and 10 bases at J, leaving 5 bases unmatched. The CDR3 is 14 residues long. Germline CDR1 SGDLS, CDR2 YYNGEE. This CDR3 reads CASSVGGTGGKLFF. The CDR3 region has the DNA TGTGCCAGCAGCGTAGGAGGGACAGGAGGAAAACTGTTTTTT.

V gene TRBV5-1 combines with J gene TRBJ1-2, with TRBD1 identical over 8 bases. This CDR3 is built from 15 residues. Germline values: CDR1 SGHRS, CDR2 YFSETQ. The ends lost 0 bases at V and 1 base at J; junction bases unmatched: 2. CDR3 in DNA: TGCGCCAGCAGCTTGGCGACAGGGGTTAACTATGGCTACACCTTC. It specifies CASSLATGVNYGYTF.